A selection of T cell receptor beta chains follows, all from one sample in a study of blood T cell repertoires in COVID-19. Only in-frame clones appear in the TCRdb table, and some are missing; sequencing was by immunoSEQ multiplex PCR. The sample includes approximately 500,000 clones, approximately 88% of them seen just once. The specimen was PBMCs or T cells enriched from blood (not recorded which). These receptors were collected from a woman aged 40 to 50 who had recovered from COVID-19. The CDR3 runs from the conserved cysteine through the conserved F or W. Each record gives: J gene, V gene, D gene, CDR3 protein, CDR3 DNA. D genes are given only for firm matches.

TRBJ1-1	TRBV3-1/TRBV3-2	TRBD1	CASITLRGHTEAFF	TGTGCCAGCATTACCTTGAGGGGGCACACTGAAGCTTTCTTT
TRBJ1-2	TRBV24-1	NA	CATSSGVDGYTF	TGTGCCACCAGTTCAGGGGTCGATGGCTACACCTTC
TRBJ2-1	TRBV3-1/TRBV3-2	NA	CASSQFTGLNEQFF	TGTGCCAGCAGCCAATTTACAGGGTTGAATGAGCAGTTCTTC
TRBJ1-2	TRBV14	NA	CASSQEDSYGYTF	TGTGCCAGCAGCCAAGAAGACAGCTATGGCTACACCTTC
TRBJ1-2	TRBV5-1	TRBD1	CASSLAPGGDYGYTF	TGCGCCAGCAGCTTGGCCCCAGGGGGCGACTATGGCTACACCTTC
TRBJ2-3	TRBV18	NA	CASSPRSTSTDTQYF	TGTGCCAGCTCACCCCGGTCTACTAGCACAGATACGCAGTATTTT
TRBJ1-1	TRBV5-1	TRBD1	CASSLTRGQRTEAFF	TGCGCCAGCAGCTTGACGAGGGGGCAGAGAACTGAAGCTTTCTTT
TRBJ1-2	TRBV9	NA	CASSVDSGYGYTF	TGTGCCAGCAGCGTAGACAGCGGCTATGGCTACACCTTC
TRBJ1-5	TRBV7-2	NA	CASSLRTGNQPQHF	TGTGCCAGCAGCTTAAGGACAGGCAATCAGCCCCAGCATTTT
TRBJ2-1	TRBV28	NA	CASSLAGTSNNEQFF	TGTGCCAGCAGTTTAGCGGGGACGTCCAACAATGAGCAGTTCTTC
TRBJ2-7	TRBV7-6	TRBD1	CASSLEGQRYEQYF	TGTGCCAGCAGCTTAGAGGGACAGCGCTACGAGCAGTACTTC
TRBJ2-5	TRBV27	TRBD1	CASSPLNRGRRETQYF	TGTGCCAGCAGTCCCCTGAACAGGGGGCGTCGGGAGACCCAGTACTTC
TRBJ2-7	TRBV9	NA	CASSASLLESEQYF	TGTGCCAGCAGCGCGAGCCTCCTAGAATCCGAGCAGTACTTC
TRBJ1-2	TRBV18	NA	CASSPGGSNGYTF	TGTGCCAGCTCACCAGGAGGTTCAAATGGCTACACCTTC
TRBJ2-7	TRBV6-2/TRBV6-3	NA	CASSPSSYEQYF	TGTGCCAGCAGCCCCAGCTCCTACGAGCAGTACTTC
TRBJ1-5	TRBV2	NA	CASSESLGPRNGNQPQHF	TGTGCCAGCAGTGAATCCTTGGGCCCCAGGAATGGCAATCAGCCCCAGCATTTT